The rows below give T cell receptor beta chains drawn from one sample of a study of identical twins. MiXCR, run by TCRdb on the 5' RACE reads, gives a single entry per CDR3 protein. The sample lists under 500,000 distinct CDR3 sequences, roughly an eighth occurring once. The same data also contributed to another study, on yellow fever vaccine responses in identical twins.

Material for sequencing was CD4+ T cells sorted from blood. The receptors come from a woman aged 18-29 years in good health. The CDR3 runs from the conserved cysteine through the conserved F or W. D genes are given only for firm matches. The listing skips clone size in some rows; elsewhere it reads once, few, many or a size class.

d_call clone_size j_call v_call cdr3_aa cdr3_nt
TRBD2 NA TRBJ2-3 TRBV28 CASMGRTGGLADTQYF TGTGCCAGCATGGGACGCACGGGGGGGCTCGCAGATACGCAGTATTTT
NA many TRBJ2-1 TRBV12-3/TRBV12-4 CASSGDYDNEQFF TGTGCCAGCAGCGGGGATTACGACAATGAGCAGTTCTTC
NA many TRBJ2-3 TRBV12-3/TRBV12-4 CASRTRQLTSTDTQYF TGTGCCAGCAGGACCCGACAGCTTACTAGCACAGATACGCAGTATTTT
NA NA TRBJ2-7 TRBV28 CASTGHEQYF TGTGCCAGCACTGGCCACGAGCAGTACTTC
TRBD1 NA TRBJ2-2 TRBV24-1 CATSDPFPRQGDTGELFF TGTGCCACCAGTGACCCTTTCCCGCGACAGGGGGATACCGGGGAGCTGTTTTTT
NA few TRBJ2-7 TRBV19 CASSIAGQRTYEQYF TGTGCCAGTAGTATAGCGGGACAAAGGACTTACGAGCAGTACTTC
NA once TRBJ2-3 TRBV25-1 CASSGLRWEPLTQYF TGTGCCAGCAGTGGTCTGAGGTGGGAGCCGCTTACGCAGTATTTT
NA NA TRBJ2-3 TRBV2 CASRDAVTDTQYF TGTGCCAGCAGGGACGCGGTCACAGATACGCAGTATTTT
TRBD1 NA TRBJ2-3 TRBV6-1 CASSETRTGADTQYF TGTGCCAGCAGTGAAACGAGGACAGGGGCCGATACGCAGTATTTT
NA many TRBJ2-2 TRBV6-5 CASSYPFTGELFF TGTGCCAGCAGTTACCCGTTCACCGGGGAGCTGTTTTTT
NA NA TRBJ2-5 TRBV5-6 CASRRRGPGETQYF TGTGCCAGCAGGCGGAGGGGCCCGGGGGAGACCCAGTACTTC
TRBD1 few TRBJ2-5 TRBV20-1 CSASAAFLTGTETQYF TGCAGTGCTAGCGCAGCCTTCTTGACAGGGACAGAGACCCAGTACTTC
NA NA TRBJ2-2 TRBV14 CASSQTGVINTGELFF TGTGCCAGCAGCCAGACGGGAGTCATTAACACCGGGGAGCTGTTTTTT
NA many TRBJ1-1 TRBV12-3/TRBV12-4 CASSPPRGNTEAFF TGTGCCAGCAGCCCACCTAGGGGAAACACTGAAGCTTTCTTT
NA NA TRBJ1-2 TRBV6-1 CASSSLRVDYGYTF TGTGCCAGCAGCTCTCTCAGGGTAGATTATGGCTACACCTTC
NA NA TRBJ2-7 TRBV28 CASSLPGEQYF TGTGCCAGCAGTTTGCCGGGGGAGCAGTACTTC
TRBD1 few TRBJ1-6 TRBV9 CASSASGQGYSPLHF TGTGCCAGCAGCGCCTCAGGACAGGGATATTCACCCCTCCACTTT
TRBD1 few TRBJ2-1 TRBV18 CASSPPETGANNEQFF TGTGCCAGCTCACCACCCGAGACAGGGGCGAACAATGAGCAGTTCTTC
NA few TRBJ2-7 TRBV6-2/TRBV6-3 CASSYQWEAYEQYF TGTGCCAGCAGTTACCAATGGGAGGCCTACGAGCAGTACTTC
NA many TRBJ2-2 TRBV5-1 CASKTALPSTGELFF TGCGCCAGCAAAACGGCCCTACCGAGCACCGGGGAGCTGTTTTTT
TRBD2 NA TRBJ2-1 TRBV3-1 CASSQRPAGGYNEQFF TGTGCCAGCAGCCAGAGACCAGCGGGGGGATACAATGAGCAGTTCTTC
NA NA TRBJ2-7 TRBV15 CATSTGAASSYEQYF TGTGCCACCAGCACAGGGGCAGCGAGCTCCTACGAGCAGTACTTC
TRBD1 once TRBJ1-1 TRBV4-3 CASSQEALRDRGWAFF TGCGCCAGCAGCCAAGAGGCTTTGAGGGACAGGGGTTGGGCTTTCTTT
NA once TRBJ2-3 TRBV4-2 CASSHLRENTDTQYF TGTGCCAGCAGCCACCTCCGAGAAAACACAGATACGCAGTATTTT
NA many TRBJ2-6 TRBV6-5 CASRFTGANVLTF TGTGCCAGCCGTTTTACTGGGGCCAACGTCCTGACTTTC
TRBD1 few TRBJ2-1 TRBV14 CASSQLDRGTYNEQFF TGTGCCAGCAGCCAGTTGGACAGGGGGACTTACAATGAGCAGTTCTTC
NA NA TRBJ2-7 TRBV9 CASSGTALSYEQYF TGTGCCAGCAGCGGGACAGCACTTTCCTACGAGCAGTACTTC
TRBD1 NA TRBJ2-1 TRBV7-9 CASVGASRTGVDEQFF TGTGCCAGCGTCGGAGCGTCTCGGACAGGGGTGGATGAGCAGTTCTTC
TRBD1 many TRBJ1-6 TRBV4-1 CASSPLGQGYSPLHF TGCGCCAGCAGCCCTTTGGGACAGGGATATTCACCCCTCCACTTT